This T cell receptor beta chain was sequenced for a study of cytomegalovirus exposure and HLA in healthy donors. The method was immunoSEQ multiplex PCR; TCRdb's version includes in-frame clones alone and lacks a portion of them. Altogether 78,000 or so clones are present, 90% to 96% being singletons, with the ten largest covering about 1.5%. The ends were cut back, 5 bases at V and 0 bases at J, with 10 bases in the middle. Germline assignment: CDR1 LNHDA and CDR2 SQIVND (reference sequence). The CDR3 spans 14 residues. The V call is TRBV19, the J call TRBJ1-1; D is unresolved. The sequenced sample was PBMCs. The receptor was derived from a man younger than 35 in good health and CMV-seropositive. CDR3 sequence (DNA): TGTGCCAGTAGTCCCGTCGGTTTGAACACTGAAGCTTTCTTT. Translating it yields CASSPVGLNTEAFF.